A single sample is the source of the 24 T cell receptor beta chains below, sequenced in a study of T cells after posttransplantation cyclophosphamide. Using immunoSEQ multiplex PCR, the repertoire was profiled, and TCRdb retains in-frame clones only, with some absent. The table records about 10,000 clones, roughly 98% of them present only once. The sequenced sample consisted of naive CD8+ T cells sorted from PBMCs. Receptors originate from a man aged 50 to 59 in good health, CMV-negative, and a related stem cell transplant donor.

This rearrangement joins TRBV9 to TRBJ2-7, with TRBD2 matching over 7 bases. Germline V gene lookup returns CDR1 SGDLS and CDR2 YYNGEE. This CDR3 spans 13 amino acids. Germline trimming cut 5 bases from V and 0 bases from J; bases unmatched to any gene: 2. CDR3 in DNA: TGTGCCAGCAGTGGGAGGGTCTCCTACGAGCAGTACTTC. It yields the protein CASSGRVSYEQYF.

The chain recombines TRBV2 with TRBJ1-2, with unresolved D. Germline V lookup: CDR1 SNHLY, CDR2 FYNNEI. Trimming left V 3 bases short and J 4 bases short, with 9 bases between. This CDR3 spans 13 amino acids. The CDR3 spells CASSDRQVYGYTF. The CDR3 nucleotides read TGTGCCAGCAGTGACCGGCAGGTCTATGGCTACACCTTC.

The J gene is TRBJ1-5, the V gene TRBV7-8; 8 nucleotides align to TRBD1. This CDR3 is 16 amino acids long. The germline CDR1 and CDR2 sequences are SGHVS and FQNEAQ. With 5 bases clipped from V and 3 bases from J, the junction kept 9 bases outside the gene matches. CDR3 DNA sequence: TGTGCCAGCAGCCTCGACAGGGGTGTAGTCAATCAGCCCCAGCATTTT. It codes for CASSLDRGVVNQPQHF. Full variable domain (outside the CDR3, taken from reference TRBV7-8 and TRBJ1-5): GAGVSQSPRYKVAKRGQDVALRCDPISGHVSLFWYQQALGQGPEFLTYFQNEAQLDKSGLPSDRFFAERPEGSVSTLKIQRTQQEDSAVYLCASSLDRGVVNQPQHFGDGTRLSIL.

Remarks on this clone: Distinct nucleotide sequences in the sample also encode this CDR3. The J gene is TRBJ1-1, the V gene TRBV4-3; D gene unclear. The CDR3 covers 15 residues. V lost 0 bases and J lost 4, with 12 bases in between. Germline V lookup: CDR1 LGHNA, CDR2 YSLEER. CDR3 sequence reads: CASSQDGGGRTEAFF. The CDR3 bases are TGCGCCAGCAGCCAAGATGGAGGAGGACGCACTGAAGCTTTCTTT.

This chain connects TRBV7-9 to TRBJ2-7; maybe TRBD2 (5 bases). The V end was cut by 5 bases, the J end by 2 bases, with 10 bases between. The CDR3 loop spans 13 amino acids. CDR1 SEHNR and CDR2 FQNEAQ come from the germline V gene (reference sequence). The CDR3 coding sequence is TGTGCCAGCAGCACGACGGGGACCTACGAGCAGTACTTC. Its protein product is CASSTTGTYEQYF.

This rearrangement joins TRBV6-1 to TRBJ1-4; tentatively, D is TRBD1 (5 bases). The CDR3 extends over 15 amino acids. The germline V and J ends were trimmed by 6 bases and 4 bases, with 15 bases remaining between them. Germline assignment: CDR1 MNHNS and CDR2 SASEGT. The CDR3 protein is CASRGRERGNEKLFF. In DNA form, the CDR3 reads TGTGCCAGCAGAGGCAGGGAAAGGGGTAATGAAAAACTGTTTTTT.

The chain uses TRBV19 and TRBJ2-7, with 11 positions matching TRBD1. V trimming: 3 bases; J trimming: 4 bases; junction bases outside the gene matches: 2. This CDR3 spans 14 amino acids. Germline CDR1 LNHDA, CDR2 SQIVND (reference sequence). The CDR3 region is CASSIGTGGYEQYF. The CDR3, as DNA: TGTGCCAGTAGTATTGGGACAGGGGGTTACGAGCAGTACTTC.

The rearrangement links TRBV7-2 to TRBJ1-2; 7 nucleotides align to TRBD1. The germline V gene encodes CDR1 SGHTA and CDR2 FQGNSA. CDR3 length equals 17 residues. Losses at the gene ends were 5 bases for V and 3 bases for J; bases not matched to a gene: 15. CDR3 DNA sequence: TGTGCCAGCAGCCCCTGGGGGGACAGTGAAATCGACTATGGCTACACCTTC. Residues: CASSPWGDSEIDYGYTF.

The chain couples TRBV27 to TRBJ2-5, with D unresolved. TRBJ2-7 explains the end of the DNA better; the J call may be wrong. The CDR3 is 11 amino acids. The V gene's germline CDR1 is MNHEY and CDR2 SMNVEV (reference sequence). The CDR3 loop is CASSTPYEQYF. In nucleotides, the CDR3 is TGTGCCAGCAGTACCCCCTACGAGCAGTACTTC.

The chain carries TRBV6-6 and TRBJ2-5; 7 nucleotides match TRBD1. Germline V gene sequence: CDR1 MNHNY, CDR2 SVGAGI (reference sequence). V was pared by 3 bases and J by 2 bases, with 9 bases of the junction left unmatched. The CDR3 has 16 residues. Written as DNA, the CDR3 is TGTGCCAGCAGTTATCAAACAGGGGTTCGTCAAGAGACCCAGTACTTC. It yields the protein CASSYQTGVRQETQYF.

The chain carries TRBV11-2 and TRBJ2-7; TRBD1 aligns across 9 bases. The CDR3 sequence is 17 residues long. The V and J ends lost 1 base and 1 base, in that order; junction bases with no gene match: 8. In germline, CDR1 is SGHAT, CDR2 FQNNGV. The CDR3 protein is CASSLGPGTGQSYEQYF. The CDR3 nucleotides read TGTGCCAGCAGCTTAGGACCCGGGACAGGGCAATCCTACGAGCAGTACTTC.

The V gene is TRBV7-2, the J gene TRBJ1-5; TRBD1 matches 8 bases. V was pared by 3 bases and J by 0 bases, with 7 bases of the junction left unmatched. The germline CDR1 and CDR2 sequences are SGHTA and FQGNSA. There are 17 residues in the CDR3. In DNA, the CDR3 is TGTGCCAGCAGCTTTGCTGGACAGGGACGTAGCAATCAGCCCCAGCATTTT. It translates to CASSFAGQGRSNQPQHF.

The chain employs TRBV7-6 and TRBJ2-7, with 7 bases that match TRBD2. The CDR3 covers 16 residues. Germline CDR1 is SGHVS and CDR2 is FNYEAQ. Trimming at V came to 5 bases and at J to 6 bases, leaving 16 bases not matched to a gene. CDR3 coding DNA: TGTGCCAGCAGCCCGTCGGGAGGTTCCCTTTGGAGCGAGCAGTACTTC. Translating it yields CASSPSGGSLWSEQYF.

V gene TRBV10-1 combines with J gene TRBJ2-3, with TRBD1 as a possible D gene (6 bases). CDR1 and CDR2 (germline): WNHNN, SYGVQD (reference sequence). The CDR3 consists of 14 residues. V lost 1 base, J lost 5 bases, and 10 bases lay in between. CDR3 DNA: TGCGCCAGCAGTGAGTTGGACAGTCTAGATACGCAGTATTTT. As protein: CASSELDSLDTQYF.

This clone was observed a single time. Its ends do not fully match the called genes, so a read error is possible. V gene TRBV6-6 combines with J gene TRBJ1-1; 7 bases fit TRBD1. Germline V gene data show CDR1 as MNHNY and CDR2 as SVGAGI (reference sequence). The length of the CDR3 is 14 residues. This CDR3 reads CVSTKTGSNTEAFF. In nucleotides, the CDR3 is TGTGTCAGCACCAAGACAGGGTCCAACACTGAAGCTTTCTTT.

CDR3 protein: CASSQVGQLETQYF. CDR3 DNA: TGCGCCAGCAGCCAAGTCGGACAGCTAGAGACCCAGTACTTC. J is TRBJ2-5 and V is TRBV4-3; a possible D gene is TRBD1 (6 bases). CDR1 and CDR2 (germline): LGHNA, YSLEER. The CDR3 runs 14 residues. The ends were cut back, 1 base at V and 4 bases at J, with 10 bases in the middle.

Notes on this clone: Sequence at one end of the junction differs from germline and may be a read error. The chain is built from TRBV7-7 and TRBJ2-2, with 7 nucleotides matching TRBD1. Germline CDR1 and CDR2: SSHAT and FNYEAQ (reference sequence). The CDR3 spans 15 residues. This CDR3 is CASSPWDSNTGELFF. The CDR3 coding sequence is TGTGCTAGCAGCCCGTGGGACAGCAACACCGGGGAGCTGTTTTTT. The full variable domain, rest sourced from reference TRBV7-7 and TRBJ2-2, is GAGVSQSPRYKVTKRGQDVTLRCDPISSHATLYWYQQALGQGPEFLTYFNYEAQPDKSGLPSDRFSAERPEGSISTLTIQRTEQRDSAMYRCASSPWDSNTGELFFGEGSRLTVL.

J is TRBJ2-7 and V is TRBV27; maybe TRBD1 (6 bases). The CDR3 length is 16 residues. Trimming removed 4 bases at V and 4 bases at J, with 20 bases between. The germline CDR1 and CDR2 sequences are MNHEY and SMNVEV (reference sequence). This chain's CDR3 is CASSSAWDMIVYEQYF. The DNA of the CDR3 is TGTGCCAGCAGTTCCGCTTGGGACATGATCGTTTACGAGCAGTACTTC.

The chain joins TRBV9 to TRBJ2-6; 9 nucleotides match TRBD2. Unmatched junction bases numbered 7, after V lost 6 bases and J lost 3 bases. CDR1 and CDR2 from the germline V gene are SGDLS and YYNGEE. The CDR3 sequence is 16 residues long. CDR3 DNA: TGTGCCAGCAACTCCCCTAGCGGGGTTGGGGCCAACGTCCTGACTTTC. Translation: CASNSPSGVGANVLTF. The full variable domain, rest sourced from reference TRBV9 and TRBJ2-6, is DSGVTQTPKHLITATGQRVTLRCSPRSGDLSVYWYQQSLDQGLQFLIQYYNGEERAKGNILERFSAQQFPDLHSELNLSSLELGDSALYFCASNSPSGVGANVLTFGAGSRLTVL.

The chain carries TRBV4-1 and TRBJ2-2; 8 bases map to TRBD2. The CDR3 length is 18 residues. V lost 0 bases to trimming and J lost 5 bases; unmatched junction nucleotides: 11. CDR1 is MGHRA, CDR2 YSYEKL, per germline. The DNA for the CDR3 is TGCGCCAGCAGCCAAGATGAAGGGCGGGAGGAGGATACCGGGGAGCTGTTTTTT. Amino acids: CASSQDEGREEDTGELFF.

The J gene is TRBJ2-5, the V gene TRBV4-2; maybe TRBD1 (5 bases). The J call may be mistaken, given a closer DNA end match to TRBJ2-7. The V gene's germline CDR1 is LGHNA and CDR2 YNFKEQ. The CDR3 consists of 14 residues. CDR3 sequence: CASSQEQEIYEQYF. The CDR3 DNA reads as TGTGCCAGCAGCCAAGAACAGGAGATCTACGAGCAGTACTTC.

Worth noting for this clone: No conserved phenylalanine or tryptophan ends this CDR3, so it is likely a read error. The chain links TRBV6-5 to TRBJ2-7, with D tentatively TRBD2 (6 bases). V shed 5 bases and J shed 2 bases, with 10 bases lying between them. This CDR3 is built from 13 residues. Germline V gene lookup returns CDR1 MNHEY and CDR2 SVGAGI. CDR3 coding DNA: TGTGCCAGCAGTCTAGCGCTAACCTACGAGCAGTACCTC. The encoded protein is CASSLALTYEQYL.

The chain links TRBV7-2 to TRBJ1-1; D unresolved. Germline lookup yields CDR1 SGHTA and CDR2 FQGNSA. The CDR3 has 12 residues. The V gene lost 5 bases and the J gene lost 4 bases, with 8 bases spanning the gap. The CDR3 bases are TGTGCCAGCAGCCCCGTCGGCACTGAAGCTTTCTTT. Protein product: CASSPVGTEAFF. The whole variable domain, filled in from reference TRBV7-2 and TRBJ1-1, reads GAGVSQSPSNKVTEKGKDVELRCDPISGHTALYWYRQSLGQGLEFLIYFQGNSAPDKSGLPSDRFSAERTGGSVSTLTIQRTQQEDSAVYLCASSPVGTEAFFGQGTRLTVV.

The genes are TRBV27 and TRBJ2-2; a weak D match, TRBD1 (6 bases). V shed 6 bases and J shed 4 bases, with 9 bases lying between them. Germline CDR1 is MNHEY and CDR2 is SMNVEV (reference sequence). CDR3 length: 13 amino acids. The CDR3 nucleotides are TGTGCCAGCAGGTCCAGGGGCACCGGGGAGCTGTTTTTT. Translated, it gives CASRSRGTGELFF.